Listed here are 30 T cell receptor beta chains from one sample, sequenced in a study of CD8 T cells in Susac syndrome. Random hexamers were used to reverse transcribe an amount of roughly 0.5 to 1 ug RNA. TCRdb reanalysed the immunoSEQ multiplex PCR reads using MiXCR and keeps one entry per CDR3 protein. The top ten clones hold around 0.079% of a sample with some 160,000 distinct CDR3 sequences, about 90% of them seen once. The sequenced sample consisted of CD4+ T cells from PBMCs. The receptor set was obtained from a human donor in good health.

This rearrangement joins TRBV6-2 or TRBV6-3 to TRBJ2-1; the D is unclear. This CDR3 comprises 11 residues. The V end lost 4 bases, the J end lost 5 bases, and 3 bases lay between the germline ends. Per germline, CDR1 MNHEY and CDR2 SVGEGT. The CDR3 reads CASSFNNEQFF. Written as DNA, the CDR3 is TGTGCCAGCAGTTTCAACAATGAGCAGTTCTTC.

The sample holds one count of this clonotype. The chain links TRBV10-2 to TRBJ2-7; 14 bases are shared with TRBD2. Germline V gene data show CDR1 as WSHSY and CDR2 as SAAADI. The V gene end was trimmed by 2 bases and the J gene end by 2 bases; junction bases not matched to a gene: 5. The CDR3 spans 17 residues. CDR3 sequence (DNA): TGCGCCAGCAGTGAGACCAAGACTAGCGGGGGGGCCTACGAGCAGTACTTC. Amino acid sequence: CASSETKTSGGAYEQYF.

This clonotype was recorded only once. The rearrangement links TRBV4-3 to TRBJ2-1, with D unclear. V dropped 0 bases and J dropped 7 bases, with 19 bases sitting between them. Germline CDR1 reads LGHNA; CDR2 reads YSLEER. The CDR3 has 17 amino acids. CDR3 DNA: TGCGCCAGCAGCCAAGATTTTCGGCGACCGGCGGAAAATGAGCAGTTCTTC. This gives the protein CASSQDFRRPAENEQFF.

This chain uses TRBV6-5 with TRBJ2-5, with TRBD1 matching 8 bases. The CDR3 length is 14 residues. Per germline, CDR1 MNHEY and CDR2 SVGAGI. J gave up 4 bases and V 7 bases, and 8 bases lay outside the gene matches. CDR3 protein: CASIRTGRLETQYF. In DNA, the CDR3 is TGTGCCAGCATTCGGACAGGGCGTCTAGAGACCCAGTACTTC.

V and J are TRBV12-3 or TRBV12-4 and TRBJ1-3; no firm D call. The CDR3 covers 13 residues. In DNA form, the CDR3 reads TGTGCTTCTTCCGGGGACTCTGGAAACACCATATATTTT. Translating gives CASSGDSGNTIYF.

A few counts support this clonotype. The V and J genes are TRBV4-1 and TRBJ1-1, with D perhaps matching TRBD1 (5 bases). Germline V gene data show CDR1 as MGHRA and CDR2 as YSYEKL. This CDR3 contains 13 residues. Trimming removed 0 bases at V and 8 bases at J, with 10 bases between. CDR3: CASSQERGTEAFF. The CDR3 DNA reads as TGCGCCAGCAGCCAAGAGAGGGGAACCGAAGCTTTCTTT.

This chain connects TRBV5-1 to TRBJ1-1; 7 nucleotides agree with TRBD1. After removal of 4 bases from V and 7 bases from J, the junction contained 4 bases not matched to a gene. The CDR3 is 12 residues long. CDR1 SGHRS and CDR2 YFSETQ come from the germline V gene. DNA for the CDR3: TGCGCCAGCAGCATCCGACAGGGTGAAGCTTTCTTT. As protein: CASSIRQGEAFF.

This chain joins TRBV28 and TRBJ2-7; D is perhaps TRBD1 (6 bases). The CDR3 consists of 13 residues. CDR1 is MDHEN, CDR2 SYDVKM, per germline. With 8 bases removed from V and 0 bases from J, the gap between germline ends came to 11 bases. The chain's CDR3 is CASGRGFSYEQYF. CDR3 DNA: TGTGCCAGCGGAAGGGGGTTCTCCTACGAGCAGTACTTC.

J is TRBJ1-4 and V is TRBV19; TRBD1 might be the D (5 bases). The CDR3 runs to 15 residues. The germline V gene has CDR1 LNHDA and CDR2 SQIVND (reference sequence). V lost 4 bases, J lost 6 bases, and 15 bases lay in between. CDR3 sequence reads: CASSRGYRRDEKLFF. The CDR3 DNA follows: TGTGCCAGTAGTAGGGGGTACCGAAGGGATGAAAAACTGTTTTTT.

V usage is TRBV6-1 and J usage is TRBJ2-7, with a weak D call TRBD2 (6 bases). Looked up from germline, CDR1 is MNHNS and CDR2 is SASEGT. The CDR3 is 15 residues long. Trimming removed 8 bases from V and 4 bases from J, with 21 bases in between. This CDR3 reads CASSQGAGGNYEQYF. The CDR3, as DNA: TGTGCCAGCTCACAAGGGGCTGGCGGGAATTACGAGCAGTACTTC.

This clonotype was counted once. V is TRBV29-1 and J is TRBJ1-4; 8 bases match TRBD1. CDR1 is SQVTM, CDR2 ANQGSEA, per germline. V lost 4 bases and J lost 0; bases outside the gene matches: 4. CDR3 length: 15 residues. DNA for the CDR3: TGCAGCGTTGTTTTACAGGGGGCAACTAATGAAAAACTGTTTTTT. Amino acids: CSVVLQGATNEKLFF.

The chain uses TRBV3-1 and TRBJ2-7; 7 nucleotides line up with TRBD1. The V gene's germline CDR1 is LGHDT and CDR2 YNNKEL (reference sequence). V shed 3 bases, J shed 5 bases, and the junction held 7 bases outside the gene matches. The CDR3 has 14 amino acids. This CDR3 is CASSQTTGLHEQYF. The CDR3 region has the DNA TGTGCCAGCAGCCAGACGACAGGGTTGCACGAGCAGTACTTC.

The chain has TRBV7-9 and TRBJ2-5, with 8 bases aligning to TRBD2. J was trimmed by 5 bases and V by 11 bases; bases with no gene match: 13. The germline CDR1 and CDR2 sequences are SEHNR and FQNEAQ (reference sequence). The CDR3 contains 14 residues. This chain's CDR3 is CAGRRGATRETQYF. The CDR3 nucleotides read TGTGCCGGTCGGCGGGGGGCAACGAGGGAGACCCAGTACTTC.

This rearrangement joins TRBV5-6 to TRBJ1-1; TRBD1 might be the D (5 bases). CDR1 and CDR2 (germline): SGHDT, YYEEEE. This CDR3 spans 14 amino acids. V lost 0 bases, J lost 4 bases, and 10 bases lay in between. DNA of the CDR3: TGTGCCAGCAGCTTGGAAGCAGGGATCACTGAAGCTTTCTTT. It codes for CASSLEAGITEAFF.

The chain uses TRBV4-3 and TRBJ1-1, with D maybe TRBD1 (5 bases). Germline V gives CDR1 LGHNA, CDR2 YSLEER. Trimming took off 1 base at V and 5 bases at J, with 11 bases between the two ends. This CDR3 contains 14 residues. CDR3 loop: CASSQGEGRTEAFF. For the CDR3, the DNA is TGCGCCAGCAGCCAAGGGGAGGGGCGAACTGAAGCTTTCTTT.

This chain links TRBV24-1 with TRBJ2-3, with 8 bases aligning to TRBD1. Germline lookup yields CDR1 KGHDR and CDR2 SFDVKD. V lost 5 bases, J lost 8 bases, and 5 bases stayed unmatched. The CDR3 is 13 residues long. The CDR3 coding sequence is TGTGCCACCAGTGCCTCAGGGGGCTCTACGCAGTATTTT. The encoded protein is CATSASGGSTQYF.

The rearrangement links TRBV19 to TRBJ2-1; the D is unclear. Trimming removed 1 base from V and 0 bases from J, with 7 bases in between. The CDR3 loop spans 15 amino acids. CDR1 is LNHDA, CDR2 SQIVND, per germline (reference sequence). The CDR3 DNA reads as TGTGCCAGTAGTATAGGGGCAGCCTCCTACAATGAGCAGTTCTTC. It specifies CASSIGAASYNEQFF.

The chain recombines TRBV14 with TRBJ2-2; D remains unclear. The CDR3 runs 18 residues. Germline V lookup: CDR1 SGHDN, CDR2 FVKESK. V lost 5 bases and J lost 1, with 20 bases in between. Written as DNA, the CDR3 is TGTGCCAGCAGCAAAGTCCTGGGAACTGGCCGGAACACCGGGGAGCTGTTTTTT. Translated: CASSKVLGTGRNTGELFF.

The chain recombines TRBV6-6 with TRBJ1-2; no firm D call. This CDR3 is built from 15 residues. V was shortened by 0 bases and J by 8 bases, with 16 bases between the two germline ends. CDR1 is MNHNY, CDR2 SVGAGI, per germline (reference sequence). CDR3 sequence (DNA): TGTGCCAGCAGTTACTCGCTGAGCCCCAGCGGGGGCTACACCTTC. Protein product: CASSYSLSPSGGYTF.

As for this clonotype: At one end the junction does not follow the germline gene, possibly because of a read error. The chain uses TRBV2 and TRBJ1-1; D possibly corresponds to TRBD1 (6 bases). Germline V gene data show CDR1 as SNHLY and CDR2 as FYNNEI. The CDR3 sequence is 14 residues long. CDR3 DNA sequence: TGTGCCAGCAGTAGGTCCCTGGGGGACACTGAAGTTTTCTTT. As protein: CASSRSLGDTEVFF.

The V call is TRBV24-1, the J call TRBJ2-7; 7 nucleotides match TRBD2. The CDR3 is made up of 12 amino acids. J gave up 6 bases and V 5 bases, and 3 bases lay outside the gene matches. The germline gives CDR1 KGHDR, CDR2 SFDVKD. The CDR3 is CATSAPGGEQYF. CDR3 sequence (DNA): TGTGCCACCAGTGCTCCGGGAGGCGAGCAGTACTTC.

The chain has TRBV20-1 and TRBJ2-1; D not certain. The CDR3 is 11 amino acids. V dropped 1 base and J dropped 12 bases, with 10 bases sitting between them. The germline V gene has CDR1 DFQATT and CDR2 SNEGSKA (reference sequence). Here the CDR3 reads CSARGPEWQFF. CDR3 DNA: TGCAGTGCTAGAGGACCGGAGTGGCAGTTCTTC.

V gene TRBV5-4 combines with J gene TRBJ1-2, with TRBD1 matching 11 bases. The CDR3 loop spans 15 amino acids. Losses at the gene ends were 4 bases for V and 3 bases for J; bases not matched to a gene: 5. Germline-derived CDR1 and CDR2 are SGHNT and YYREEE (reference sequence). The CDR3 DNA follows: TGTGCCAGCAGCGAGGACAGGGGGCGCGACTATGGCTACACCTTC. Protein: CASSEDRGRDYGYTF. Looking up the rest from reference TRBV5-4 and TRBJ1-2 gives the full variable domain: ETGVTQSPTHLIKTRGQQVTLRCSSQSGHNTVSWYQQALGQGPQFIFQYYREEENGRGNFPPRFSGLQFPNYSSELNVNALELDDSALYLCASSEDRGRDYGYTFGSGTRLTVV.

V gene TRBV6-5 combines with J gene TRBJ2-5; D might be TRBD2 (6 bases). V lost 10 bases and J lost 5, with 17 bases in between. This CDR3 has 13 residues. Germline CDR1 is MNHEY and CDR2 is SVGAGI. The CDR3 reads CATSGLGGETQYF. The CDR3, as DNA: TGTGCCACCTCGGGGCTCGGAGGGGAGACCCAGTACTTC.

This chain joins TRBV6-2 or TRBV6-3 and TRBJ2-1; no definite D call. The germline CDR1 and CDR2 sequences are MNHEY and SVGEGT. Trimming left V 2 bases short and J 0 bases short, with 14 bases between. The CDR3 length is 17 residues. Written as DNA, the CDR3 is TGTGCCAGCAGTTACGGCTTCGTTACTCACTCCTACAATGAGCAGTTCTTC. This translates into CASSYGFVTHSYNEQFF.

V usage is TRBV12-3 or TRBV12-4 and J usage is TRBJ2-4, with 10 bases matching TRBD1. The CDR3 consists of 15 residues. The ends lost 4 bases at V and 4 bases at J; junction bases unmatched: 4. DNA for the CDR3: TGTGCCAGCAGTTGGGGGGACAGGGGAAAAAACATTCAGTACTTC. Translating it yields CASSWGDRGKNIQYF.

CDR3 coding DNA: TGCAGCGCCCGGGGACGGCCGGACACTGAAGCTTTCTTT. It codes for CSARGRPDTEAFF. The chain is built from TRBV29-1 and TRBJ1-1, with D possibly being TRBD1 (5 bases). V lost 7 bases and J lost 3, with 15 bases in between. This CDR3 is 13 amino acids long. In germline, CDR1 is SQVTM, CDR2 ANQGSEA.

This sequence joins TRBV7-2 and TRBJ2-4; TRBD2 is a possible D gene (7 bases). There are 18 residues in the CDR3. The germline gives CDR1 SGHTA, CDR2 FQGNSA. V shed 2 bases and J shed 0 bases, with 17 bases lying between them. CDR3 sequence reads: CASSLYGRGHLAKNIQYF. Written as DNA, the CDR3 is TGTGCCAGCAGCTTATATGGGCGGGGGCACTTAGCCAAAAACATTCAGTACTTC.

The rearrangement uses TRBV14 and TRBJ2-7; D is unresolved. Germline lookup yields CDR1 SGHDN and CDR2 FVKESK. This CDR3 has 13 amino acids. V was trimmed by 6 bases and J by 4 bases, leaving 13 bases between them. CDR3 bases: TGTGCCAGCAGTGAGAACCACGGATACGAGCAGTACTTC. Its protein product is CASSENHGYEQYF.

The chain joins TRBV7-3 to TRBJ2-7; TRBD1 or TRBD2 may be the D gene (5 bases each). Trimming stripped 5 bases from V and 0 bases from J, with 14 bases between. CDR1 is SGHTA, CDR2 FQGTGA, per germline. The CDR3 is made up of 15 amino acids. Written as DNA, the CDR3 is TGTGCCAGCAGCCCGTTCCAGGGAGCCTCCTACGAGCAGTACTTC. Residues: CASSPFQGASYEQYF.